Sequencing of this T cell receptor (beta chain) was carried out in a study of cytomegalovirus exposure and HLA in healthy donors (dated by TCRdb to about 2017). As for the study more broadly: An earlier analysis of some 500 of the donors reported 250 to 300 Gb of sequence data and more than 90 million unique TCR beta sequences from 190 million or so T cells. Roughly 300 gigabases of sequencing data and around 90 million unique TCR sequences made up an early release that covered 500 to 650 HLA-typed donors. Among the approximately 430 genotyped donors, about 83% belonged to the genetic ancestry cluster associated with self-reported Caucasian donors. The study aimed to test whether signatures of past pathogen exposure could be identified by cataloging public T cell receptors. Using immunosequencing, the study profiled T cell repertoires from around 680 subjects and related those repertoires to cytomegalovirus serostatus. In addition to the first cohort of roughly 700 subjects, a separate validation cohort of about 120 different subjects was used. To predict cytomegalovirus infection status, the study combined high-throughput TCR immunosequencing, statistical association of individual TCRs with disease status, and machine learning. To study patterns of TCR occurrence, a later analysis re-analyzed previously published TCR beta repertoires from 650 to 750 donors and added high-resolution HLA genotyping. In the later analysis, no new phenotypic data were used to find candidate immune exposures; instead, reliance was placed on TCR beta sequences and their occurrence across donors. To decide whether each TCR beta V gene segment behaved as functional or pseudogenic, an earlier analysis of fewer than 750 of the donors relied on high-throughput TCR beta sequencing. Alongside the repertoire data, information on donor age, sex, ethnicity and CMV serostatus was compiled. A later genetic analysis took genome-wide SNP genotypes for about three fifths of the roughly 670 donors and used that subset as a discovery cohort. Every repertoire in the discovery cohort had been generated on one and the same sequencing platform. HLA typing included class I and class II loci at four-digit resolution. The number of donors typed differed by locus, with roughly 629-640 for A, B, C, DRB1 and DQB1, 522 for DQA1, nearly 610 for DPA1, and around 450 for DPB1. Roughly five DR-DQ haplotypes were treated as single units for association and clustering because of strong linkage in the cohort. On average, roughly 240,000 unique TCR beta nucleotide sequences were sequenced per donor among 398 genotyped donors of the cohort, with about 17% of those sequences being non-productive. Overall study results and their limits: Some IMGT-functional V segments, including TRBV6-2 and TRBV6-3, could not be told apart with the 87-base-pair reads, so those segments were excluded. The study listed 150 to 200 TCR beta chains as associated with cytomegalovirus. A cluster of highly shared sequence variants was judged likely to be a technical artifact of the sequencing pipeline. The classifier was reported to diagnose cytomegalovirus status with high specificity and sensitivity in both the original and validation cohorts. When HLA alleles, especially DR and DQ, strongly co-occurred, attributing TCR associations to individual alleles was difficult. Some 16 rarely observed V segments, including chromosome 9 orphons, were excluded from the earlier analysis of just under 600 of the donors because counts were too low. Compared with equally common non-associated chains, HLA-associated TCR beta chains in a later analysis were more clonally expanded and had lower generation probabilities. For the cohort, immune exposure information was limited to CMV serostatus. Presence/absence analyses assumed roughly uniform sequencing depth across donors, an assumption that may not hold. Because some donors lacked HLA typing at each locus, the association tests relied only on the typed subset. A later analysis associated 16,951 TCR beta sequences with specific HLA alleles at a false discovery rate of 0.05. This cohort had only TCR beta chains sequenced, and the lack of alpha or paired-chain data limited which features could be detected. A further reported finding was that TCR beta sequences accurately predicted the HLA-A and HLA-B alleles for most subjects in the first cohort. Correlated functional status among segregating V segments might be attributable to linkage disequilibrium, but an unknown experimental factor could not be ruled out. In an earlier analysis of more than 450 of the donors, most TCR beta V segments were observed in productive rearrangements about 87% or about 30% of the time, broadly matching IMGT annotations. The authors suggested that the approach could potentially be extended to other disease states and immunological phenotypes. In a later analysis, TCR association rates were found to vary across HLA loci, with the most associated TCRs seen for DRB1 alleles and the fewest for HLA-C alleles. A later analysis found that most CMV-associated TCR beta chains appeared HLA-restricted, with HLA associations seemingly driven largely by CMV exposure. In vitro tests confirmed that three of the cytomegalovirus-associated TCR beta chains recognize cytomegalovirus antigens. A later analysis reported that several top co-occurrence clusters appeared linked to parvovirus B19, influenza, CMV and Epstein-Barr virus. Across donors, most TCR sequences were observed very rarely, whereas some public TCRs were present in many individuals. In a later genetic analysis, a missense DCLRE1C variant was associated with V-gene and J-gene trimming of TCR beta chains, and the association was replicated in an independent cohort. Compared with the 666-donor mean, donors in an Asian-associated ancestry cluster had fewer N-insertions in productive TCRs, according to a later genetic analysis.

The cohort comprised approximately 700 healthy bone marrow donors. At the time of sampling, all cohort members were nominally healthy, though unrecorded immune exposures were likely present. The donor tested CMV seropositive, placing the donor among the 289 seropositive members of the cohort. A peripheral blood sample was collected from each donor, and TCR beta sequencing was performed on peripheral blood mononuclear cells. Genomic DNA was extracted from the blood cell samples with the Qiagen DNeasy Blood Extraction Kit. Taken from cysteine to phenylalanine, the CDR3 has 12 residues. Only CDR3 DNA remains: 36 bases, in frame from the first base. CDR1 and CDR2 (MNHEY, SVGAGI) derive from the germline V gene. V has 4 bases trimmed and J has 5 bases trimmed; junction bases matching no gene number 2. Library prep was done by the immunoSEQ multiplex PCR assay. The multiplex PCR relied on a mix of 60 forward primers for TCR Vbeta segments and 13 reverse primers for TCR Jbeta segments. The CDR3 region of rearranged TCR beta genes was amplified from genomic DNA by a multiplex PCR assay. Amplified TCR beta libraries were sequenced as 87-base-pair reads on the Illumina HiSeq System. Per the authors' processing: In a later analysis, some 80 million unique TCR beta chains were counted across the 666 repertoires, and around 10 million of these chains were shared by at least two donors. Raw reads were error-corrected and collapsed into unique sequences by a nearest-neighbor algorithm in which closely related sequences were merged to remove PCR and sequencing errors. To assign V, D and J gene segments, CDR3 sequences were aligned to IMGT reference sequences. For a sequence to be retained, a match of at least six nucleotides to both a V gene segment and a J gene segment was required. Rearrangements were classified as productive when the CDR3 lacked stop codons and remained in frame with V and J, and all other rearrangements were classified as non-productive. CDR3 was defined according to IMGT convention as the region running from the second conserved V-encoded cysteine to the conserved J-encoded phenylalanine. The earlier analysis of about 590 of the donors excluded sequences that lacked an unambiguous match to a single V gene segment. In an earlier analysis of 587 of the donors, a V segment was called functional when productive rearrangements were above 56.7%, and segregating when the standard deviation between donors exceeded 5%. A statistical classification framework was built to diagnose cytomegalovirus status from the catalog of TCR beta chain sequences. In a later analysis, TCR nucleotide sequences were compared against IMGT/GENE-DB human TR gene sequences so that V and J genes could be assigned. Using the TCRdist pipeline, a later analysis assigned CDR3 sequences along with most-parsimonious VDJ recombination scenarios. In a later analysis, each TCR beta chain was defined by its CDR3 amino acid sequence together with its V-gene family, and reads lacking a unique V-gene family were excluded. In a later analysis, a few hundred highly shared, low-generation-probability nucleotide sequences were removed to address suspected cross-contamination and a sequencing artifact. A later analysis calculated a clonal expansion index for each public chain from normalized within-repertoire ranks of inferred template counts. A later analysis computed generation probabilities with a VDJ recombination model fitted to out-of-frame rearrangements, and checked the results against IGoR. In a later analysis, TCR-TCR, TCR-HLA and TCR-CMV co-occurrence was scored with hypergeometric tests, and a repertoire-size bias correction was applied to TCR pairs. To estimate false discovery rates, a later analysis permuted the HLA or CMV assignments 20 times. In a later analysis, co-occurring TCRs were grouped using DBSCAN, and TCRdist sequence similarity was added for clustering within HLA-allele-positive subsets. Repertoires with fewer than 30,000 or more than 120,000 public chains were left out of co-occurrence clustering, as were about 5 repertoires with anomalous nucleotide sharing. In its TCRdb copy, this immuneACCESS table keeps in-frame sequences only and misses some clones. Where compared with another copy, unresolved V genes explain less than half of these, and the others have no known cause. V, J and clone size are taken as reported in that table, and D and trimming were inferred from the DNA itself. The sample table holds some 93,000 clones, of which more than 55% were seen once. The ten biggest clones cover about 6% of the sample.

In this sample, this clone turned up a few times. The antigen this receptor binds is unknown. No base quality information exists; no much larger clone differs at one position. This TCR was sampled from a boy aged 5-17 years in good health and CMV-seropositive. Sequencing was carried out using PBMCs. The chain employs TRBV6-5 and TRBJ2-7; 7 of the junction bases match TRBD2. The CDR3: CASSSGRDEQYF. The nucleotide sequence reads TGTGCCAGCAGTTCGGGGAGGGACGAGCAGTACTTC.